The 28 T cell receptor beta chains in this list originate from one sample, sequenced in a study of CD8+CD57+ T cells in acquired aplastic anemia. TCR beta VDJ and CDR3 were profiled, and genomic DNA was the template. TCRdb re-derived calls from the reads in MiXCR, one entry per CDR3 protein. Seen here are 42,000 or so distinct CDR3 sequences, 55% to 80% observed once, and the top ten hold around a quarter. The sequencing sample was made of sorted CD4+, CD8+, or CD8+CD57+ T cells (not recorded which) from PBMCs. Every receptor here comes from a human donor in good health, serving as a control.

This chain links TRBV2 with TRBJ1-2, with a possible D match to TRBD1 (6 bases). The ends were cut back, 3 bases at V and 8 bases at J, with 10 bases in the middle. This CDR3 region has 12 residues. Germline CDR1 reads SNHLY; CDR2 reads FYNNEI. The CDR3 DNA reads TGTGCCAGCAGTGAGGGGGCTACCGGCTACACCTTC. This translates into CASSEGATGYTF.

The CDR3 DNA is TGTGCCAGCAGACTCACAGGGCTCACTGAAGCTTTCTTT. Its translation: CASRLTGLTEAFF. The chain joins TRBV6-1 to TRBJ1-1; tentative D call: TRBD1 (6 bases). V lost 6 bases and J lost 4, with 12 bases in between. CDR3 length equals 13 residues. Germline CDR1 reads MNHNS; CDR2 reads SASEGT.

The chain carries TRBV10-3 and TRBJ1-3; 11 bases agree with TRBD1. The CDR3 loop spans 15 amino acids. Germline CDR1 reads ENHRY; CDR2 reads SYGVKD. Trimming at V came to 8 bases and at J to 1 base, leaving 4 bases not matched to a gene. The CDR3 here is CAIVGTGGSGNTIYF. In DNA, the CDR3 is TGTGCCATCGTGGGGACAGGGGGATCTGGAAACACCATATATTTT.

The V call is TRBV10-3, the J call TRBJ2-7, with a tentative D call TRBD2 (5 bases). This CDR3 has 14 amino acids. From germline, CDR1 is ENHRY and CDR2 SYGVKD. The V end was cut by 6 bases, the J end by 2 bases, with 14 bases between. In DNA, the CDR3 is TGTGCCATCAGCCAAGGACTGAACCCCTACGAGCAGTACTTC. Amino acid sequence: CAISQGLNPYEQYF.

This clonotype was seen once. The J gene is TRBJ1-5, the V gene TRBV7-8; D gene uncertain. The germline CDR1 and CDR2 sequences are SGHVS and FQNEAQ. Trimming removed 1 base from V and 4 bases from J, with 17 bases in between. This CDR3 contains 17 residues. The CDR3, as DNA: TGTGCCAGCAGCTTAGGTGGCAGTCGTGTAGGGAATCAGCCCCAGCATTTT. As protein: CASSLGGSRVGNQPQHF.

The CDR3 region is CASSIGDGYEQYF. CDR3 coding DNA: TGTGCCAGTAGTATAGGGGACGGATACGAGCAGTACTTC. This rearrangement joins TRBV19 to TRBJ2-7; TRBD1 or TRBD2 may be the D gene (5 bases each). V was cut by 1 base and J by 4 bases, with 8 bases left in between. Germline assignment: CDR1 LNHDA and CDR2 SQIVND (reference sequence). The CDR3 loop spans 13 amino acids. The full variable domain, in which reference TRBV19 and TRBJ2-7 provide the parts outside the CDR3, is DGGITQSPKYLFRKEGQNVTLSCEQNLNHDAMYWYRQDPGQGLRLIYYSQIVNDFQKGDIAEGYSVSREKKESFPLTVTSAQKNPTAFYLCASSIGDGYEQYFGPGTRLTVT.

This chain connects TRBV10-3 to TRBJ1-6, with D perhaps matching TRBD1 (6 bases). V gave up 4 bases and J gave up 7 bases, with 17 bases separating them. CDR1 and CDR2 (germline): ENHRY, SYGVKD. The length of the CDR3 is 16 residues. The chain's CDR3 is CAISGDISALNSPLHF. The CDR3 DNA reads as TGTGCCATCAGTGGGGACATTAGCGCCCTCAATTCACCCCTCCACTTT.

The chain combines TRBV19 with TRBJ2-2, with D possibly TRBD1 on 6 matching bases. CDR1 LNHDA and CDR2 SQIVND come from the germline V gene (reference sequence). There are 14 residues in the CDR3. Trimming stripped 4 bases from V and 4 bases from J, with 10 bases between. The CDR3 loop reads CASSTQGSTGELFF. The DNA of the CDR3 is TGTGCCAGTAGTACCCAGGGGAGCACCGGGGAGCTGTTTTTT.

This chain links TRBV10-3 with TRBJ2-1, with 10 bases matching TRBD2. After removal of 10 bases from V and 6 bases from J, the junction contained 12 bases not matched to a gene. The germline V gene has CDR1 ENHRY and CDR2 SYGVKD. The CDR3 runs to 15 residues. As DNA, the CDR3 is TGTGCCAGCAGGGCGACTAGCGGGCTGGTCAATGAGCAGTTCTTC. Its protein is CASRATSGLVNEQFF.

The DNA for the CDR3 is TGTGCCAGTAAAACAGGGGGCGGAACCGGGGAGCTGTTTTTT. Its translation is CASKTGGGTGELFF. The chain carries TRBV19 and TRBJ2-2; 9 nucleotides match TRBD1. Germline V CDR1 and CDR2: LNHDA, SQIVND (reference sequence). The CDR3 spans 14 residues. J was trimmed by 5 bases and V by 7 bases; bases with no gene match: 5.

V gene TRBV2 combines with J gene TRBJ1-4; 7 bases map to TRBD1. CDR1 is SNHLY, CDR2 FYNNEI, per germline. V shed 2 bases, J shed 7 bases, and the junction held 7 bases outside the gene matches. The length of the CDR3 is 15 residues. CDR3: CASSEWPGTAEKLFF. The CDR3 DNA is TGTGCCAGCAGTGAATGGCCCGGGACAGCTGAAAAACTGTTTTTT.

Judged by abundance, this clonotype is medium-sized. This rearrangement joins TRBV24-1 to TRBJ2-3; TRBD1 might be the D (5 bases). With 4 bases removed from V and 0 bases from J, the gap between germline ends came to 10 bases. The CDR3 is 15 residues long. The V gene's germline CDR1 is KGHDR and CDR2 SFDVKD. CDR3 amino acids: CATSEGVPSTDTQYF. The DNA for the CDR3 is TGTGCCACCAGTGAAGGGGTCCCTAGCACAGATACGCAGTATTTT.

This chain connects TRBV12-3 or TRBV12-4 to TRBJ1-2, with D hard to call. The CDR3 has 11 residues. V was shortened by 5 bases and J by 4 bases, with 5 bases between the two germline ends. The DNA of the CDR3 is TGTGCCAGCAGTAGGGTCTATGGCTACACCTTC. Translated: CASSRVYGYTF.

The chain couples TRBV19 to TRBJ1-1; D unclear. The V gene lost 8 bases and the J gene lost 0 bases, with 10 bases spanning the gap. CDR1 and CDR2 from the germline V gene are LNHDA and SQIVND (reference sequence). This CDR3 spans 13 amino acids. CDR3 in DNA: TGTGCCAGTTCGCGATCCATGAACACTGAAGCTTTCTTT. Translated, it gives CASSRSMNTEAFF.

Ten or more counts support this clonotype. The chain joins TRBV6-1 to TRBJ2-7; D is ambiguous. V lost 3 bases and J 0 bases, leaving 3 bases between the germline ends. The germline V gene encodes CDR1 MNHNS and CDR2 SASEGT. This CDR3 has 12 amino acids. The CDR3 spells CASSDSSYEQYF. The DNA for the CDR3 is TGTGCCAGCAGTGACAGCTCCTACGAGCAGTACTTC.

The chain uses TRBV2 and TRBJ1-6; D unclear. This CDR3 is 14 amino acids long. V shed 4 bases and J shed 4 bases, with 8 bases lying between them. In germline, CDR1 is SNHLY, CDR2 FYNNEI. DNA for the CDR3: TGTGCCAGCAGTGTTGACGGATATAATTCACCCCTCCACTTT. It translates to CASSVDGYNSPLHF.

V gene TRBV7-8 combines with J gene TRBJ2-3; 7 bases align to TRBD2. Germline V CDR1 and CDR2: SGHVS, FQNEAQ. V shed 5 bases, J shed 1 base, and the junction held 3 bases outside the gene matches. The CDR3 is 14 amino acids. This CDR3 is CASSASGGTDTQYF. In DNA form, the CDR3 reads TGTGCCAGCAGCGCTAGCGGAGGCACAGATACGCAGTATTTT.

The chain is built from TRBV5-1 and TRBJ2-7, with TRBD1 identical over 7 bases. V was clipped by 3 bases and J by 6 bases; unmatched bases: 9. Germline V gene data show CDR1 as SGHRS and CDR2 as YFSETQ. The CDR3 has 14 amino acids. CDR3 bases: TGCGCCAGCAGCTCACCGGGACAGCAAGGCGAGCAGTACTTC. It encodes CASSSPGQQGEQYF.

The chain is built from TRBV13 and TRBJ2-2, with 9 nucleotides matching TRBD2. Germline V CDR1 and CDR2: PRHDT, FYEKMQ (reference sequence). The V segment lost 3 bases and the J segment 8 bases; nucleotides outside the gene matches: 4. The CDR3 extends over 14 amino acids. The CDR3 bases are TGTGCCAGCAGCTTGGGACTAGCCCCTGGGGAGCTGTTTTTT. Translating it yields CASSLGLAPGELFF.

J is TRBJ1-2 and V is TRBV5-1; 9 bases align to TRBD1. Looked up from germline, CDR1 is SGHRS and CDR2 is YFSETQ. This CDR3 has 15 residues. V lost 5 bases, J lost 4 bases, and 9 bases stayed unmatched. The CDR3 DNA sequence: TGCGCCAGCAGTAGGACAGGGGCCGGAGGCTATGGCTACACCTTC. This codes for CASSRTGAGGYGYTF.

Comment on this clonotype: Its ends do not fully match the called genes, so a read error is possible. The chain employs TRBV2 and TRBJ1-2; D is unclear. The germline CDR1 and CDR2 sequences are SNHLY and FYNNEI. CDR3 length: 11 residues. In DNA form, the CDR3 reads TGTGCCGGCAGTGAGGGCTATGGCTACACCTTC. Translation: CAGSEGYGYTF.

The chain links TRBV7-9 to TRBJ2-7; 7 positions agree with TRBD2. Germline V gives CDR1 SEHNR, CDR2 FQNEAQ (reference sequence). Germline trimming cut 5 bases from V and 1 base from J; bases unmatched to any gene: 2. The CDR3 consists of 13 residues. CDR3 DNA sequence: TGTGCCAGCAGCCCAGCGGGATCCTACGAGCAGTACTTC. Translation: CASSPAGSYEQYF.

V and J are TRBV18 and TRBJ1-1; no reliable D call. This CDR3 comprises 15 residues. Between the trimmed V and J ends, which lost 1 base and 8 bases, there was a span of 17 bases. Germline CDR1 reads KGHSH; CDR2 reads LQKENI. This CDR3 is CASSPLVQTIKEAFF. The CDR3 DNA sequence: TGTGCCAGCTCACCACTCGTACAGACGATAAAAGAAGCTTTCTTT.

The chain employs TRBV20-1 and TRBJ1-1; perhaps TRBD1 as D (5 bases). Per the germline V gene, CDR1 is DFQATT and CDR2 is SNEGSKA (reference sequence). V lost 0 bases and J 0 bases, leaving 8 bases between the germline ends. This CDR3 region has 14 residues. DNA for the CDR3: TGCAGTGCTAGAGATGCGACAGTGAACACTGAAGCTTTCTTT. Translation gives CSARDATVNTEAFF.

This clonotype was seen more than once but under ten times. This chain uses TRBV12-3 or TRBV12-4 with TRBJ2-3, with TRBD2 matching 10 bases. The length of the CDR3 is 16 residues. The trim removed 2 bases at V and 5 bases at J, leaving 7 bases unmatched. The CDR3 DNA sequence: TGTGCCAGCAGTTTACAAAGCGGGGGGGCCTTAGATACGCAGTATTTT. Its protein product is CASSLQSGGALDTQYF.

By share of the sample, this clonotype is medium-sized. This chain uses TRBV19 with TRBJ1-6; 7 bases are shared with TRBD1. Trimming removed 5 bases from V and 7 bases from J; junction bases left unmatched: 11. The CDR3 covers 16 residues. Germline CDR1 LNHDA, CDR2 SQIVND (reference sequence). CDR3 region: CASSLLGGQSNSPLHF. For the CDR3, the DNA is TGTGCCAGTAGTCTCCTTGGGGGACAGTCGAATTCACCCCTCCACTTT.

In its sample, this clonotype ranks as medium-sized. This chain links TRBV10-3 with TRBJ1-1; D may be TRBD1 (5 bases). From germline, CDR1 is ENHRY and CDR2 SYGVKD. This CDR3 region has 16 residues. Trimming pared 6 bases from V and 3 bases from J, leaving 20 bases between. The DNA of the CDR3 is TGTGCCATCAGCGGCGACGAGACAGACTTGCACACTGAAGCTTTCTTT. Amino acid sequence: CAISGDETDLHTEAFF.

This clonotype came up once. The chain joins TRBV7-8 to TRBJ2-3; D unclear. The CDR3 contains 14 residues. The V gene's germline CDR1 is SGHVS and CDR2 FQNEAQ. Trimming removed 6 bases from V and 0 bases from J, with 10 bases in between. The CDR3 DNA reads TGTGCCAGCAGTCCGTGGCAGAGCACAGATACGCAGTATTTT. Protein sequence: CASSPWQSTDTQYF.